These T cell receptor beta chains were read from a single sample in a study of blood T cell repertoires in COVID-19. Measured with immunoSEQ multiplex PCR; TCRdb has only the in-frame clones, and not every one. The sample lists roughly 330,000 clones; more than 75% were seen once. The source material was PBMCs or T cells enriched from blood (not recorded which). These receptors were obtained from a woman in her twenties or thirties who had recovered from COVID-19. CDR3s include the opening cysteine and the closing phenylalanine or tryptophan. D genes are given only for firm matches. Only some rows state a clone size, as once, few, many or a class for expanded clones.

>.|.|TRBJ1-5|TRBV19
TGTGCCAGTAGTATAGTGGGGGGTAATCAGCCCCAGCATTTT
CASSIVGGNQPQHF
>.|.|TRBJ1-1|TRBV21-1
TGTGCCAGCAGCAAAGCGTCCAGGGCCGGCTCTGAAGCTTTCTTT
CASSKASRAGSEAFF
>TRBD2|.|TRBJ2-1|TRBV6-1
TGTGCCAGCAGTGCCCCGCTAGCGGGGGGTTACAATGAGCAGTTCTTC
CASSAPLAGGYNEQFF
>.|.|TRBJ1-1|TRBV28
TGTGCCAGTTGGGGCCCTGCGAACACTGAAGCTTTCTTT
CASWGPANTEAFF
>TRBD1|once|TRBJ1-2|TRBV25-1
TGTGCCAGCAGTGTAGGGGGCTTTGGCTACACCTTC
CASSVGGFGYTF
>TRBD1|.|TRBJ1-5|TRBV5-8
TGTGCCAGCAGCTTGGGCCAGACAGGGCTGTCAACTCAGCCCCAGCATTTT
CASSLGQTGLSTQPQHF
>TRBD1|.|TRBJ1-2|TRBV19
TGTGCCAGTAGTCCAGACAGGGTTGGAGGAGATGGCTACACCTTC
CASSPDRVGGDGYTF
>.|.|TRBJ1-5|TRBV6-2/TRBV6-3
TGTGCCAGCAGCTCGCGAGGTCAGCCCCAGCATTTT
CASSSRGQPQHF
>TRBD1|.|TRBJ1-5|TRBV28
TGTGCCAGCCGCTCTAGGGACAGAATCAGCCCCATAGGCAATCAGCCCCAGCATTTT
CASRSRDRISPIGNQPQHF
>.|.|TRBJ1-2|TRBV28
TGTGCCAGCAGCGTGGGAGAGGGCAGTGGCTACACCTTC
CASSVGEGSGYTF
>TRBD1|.|TRBJ1-3|TRBV28
TGTGCCAGCAGTTTCCGGACAGGGTCTGGAAACACCATATATTTT
CASSFRTGSGNTIYF
>TRBD2|.|TRBJ2-2|TRBV18
TGTGCCAGCTCACCCGTCGGGGGGTCGGACACCGGGGAGCTGTTTTTT
CASSPVGGSDTGELFF
>TRBD1|.|TRBJ2-1|TRBV5-4
TGTGCCAGCAGCTTGTGGTCAGGGGGAAGGGATGAGCAGTTCTTC
CASSLWSGGRDEQFF
>.|.|TRBJ1-6|TRBV11-3
TGTGCCAGCAGCTCGATAAACGGTCCCCTCCACTTT
CASSSINGPLHF
>TRBD1|.|TRBJ1-4|TRBV15
TGTGCCACCAGAACTACAGGGGCAACTAATGAAAAACTGTTTTTT
CATRTTGATNEKLFF
>.|.|TRBJ1-4|TRBV2
TGTGCCAGCAGCGGACAGCGAAATGAAAAACTGTTTTTT
CASSGQRNEKLFF
>.|once|TRBJ1-2|TRBV24-1
TGTGCCACCAGTGATTCCAGACCGCACAGCTATGGCGACGGCTACACCTTC
CATSDSRPHSYGDGYTF
>.|.|TRBJ1-5|TRBV11-2
TGTGCCAGCAGCTTAGACGGACAGAGCAATCAGCCCCAGCATTTT
CASSLDGQSNQPQHF
>.|.|TRBJ2-7|TRBV11-1
TGTGCCAGCAGTCCTGGACAATCCTACGAGCAGTACTTC
CASSPGQSYEQYF
>.|few|TRBJ1-5|TRBV19
TGTGCCAGTAAGAGCAGGGGTAATCAGCCCCAGCATTTT
CASKSRGNQPQHF
>.|few|TRBJ1-3|TRBV28
TGTGCCAGCAGTTTCCAAGGAAACACCATATATTTT
CASSFQGNTIYF
>.|.|TRBJ2-1|TRBV12-3/TRBV12-4
TGTGCCAGCAGTTTGAGGAGATACAATGAGCAGTTCTTC
CASSLRRYNEQFF
>.|.|TRBJ2-7|TRBV30
TGTGCCTGGAACGTTTGGCAGGGGAGTGAGCAGTACTTC
CAWNVWQGSEQYF
>.|.|TRBJ1-5|TRBV7-2
TGTGCCAGCAGCTTAGATCGGGGGGATTTTTCTCAGCCCCAGCATTTT
CASSLDRGDFSQPQHF
>TRBD2|.|TRBJ2-3|TRBV5-6
TGTGCCAGCAGCTTCCTTAGCGGGGGCGTGGGTGATCCGCAGTATTTT
CASSFLSGGVGDPQYF
>.|.|TRBJ1-3|TRBV28
TGTGCCAGCAGTAAACTCGGAAACACCATATATTTT
CASSKLGNTIYF
>.|.|TRBJ2-1|TRBV27
TGTGCCAGCAGGGGGATGGTCGGCGGGCTACATGAGCAGTTCTTC
CASRGMVGGLHEQFF
>TRBD1|.|TRBJ1-2|TRBV6-5
TGTGCCAGCAGCCCCCGACAGGGGGCCCTCTATGGCTACACCTTC
CASSPRQGALYGYTF
>.|.|TRBJ2-7|TRBV3-1/TRBV3-2
TGTGCCAGCAGCCAATCCCCCGCGATGACACTCCGGGACTCGGACTACGAGCAGTACTTC
CASSQSPAMTLRDSDYEQYF
>.|.|TRBJ1-5|TRBV5-5
TGTGCCAGCAGCTTGGGTGGCAATAGCAATCAGCCCCAGCATTTT
CASSLGGNSNQPQHF
>TRBD1|.|TRBJ1-2|TRBV4-3
TGCGCCAGCAGCCTGATACCGGGACAGGGAGGCTATGGCTACACCTTC
CASSLIPGQGGYGYTF
>.|.|TRBJ1-1|TRBV7-2
TGTGCCAGCAAACTAGGACGGGACACCGAAGCTTTCTTT
CASKLGRDTEAFF
>TRBD1|.|TRBJ1-1|TRBV5-1
TGCGCCAGCAGCTTAGACAGGGAGATCACTGAAGCTTTCTTT
CASSLDREITEAFF
>.|.|TRBJ2-5|TRBV7-9
TGTGCCAGCAGCCAGAGGGCAGCTCAAGAGACCCAGTACTTC
CASSQRAAQETQYF
>.|few|TRBJ1-1|TRBV6-5
TGTGCCAGCAGTTATCCCCCGAGGGCTTTCTTT
CASSYPPRAFF
>.|.|TRBJ1-2|TRBV28
TGTGCCAGCAGTTTGGTGAACCGGGTCAGTTACTATGGCTACACCTTC
CASSLVNRVSYYGYTF
>TRBD2|once|TRBJ2-1|TRBV25-1
TGTGCCAGCAGTACAACTAGCGGGGTCAATGAGCAGTTCTTC
CASSTTSGVNEQFF
>.|.|TRBJ1-5|TRBV5-1
TGCGCCAGCAGCTTGGTGCCCGGGTTCAATCAGCCCCAGCATTTT
CASSLVPGFNQPQHF
>.|.|TRBJ1-2|TRBV5-6
TGTGCCAGCAGCGCGACTAACTATGGCTACACCTTC
CASSATNYGYTF
>TRBD1|.|TRBJ1-2|TRBV15
TGTGCCACCAGCAGAGGGTCAGGGGGTGCTTATGGCTACACCTTC
CATSRGSGGAYGYTF
>.|.|TRBJ1-2|TRBV29-1
TGCAGCGTTGTGGCCTCCGGCTACACCTTC
CSVVASGYTF
>.|.|TRBJ2-7|TRBV18
TGTGCCAGCTCAGCAGTCAGGGCGGAAACCTACGAGCAGTACTTC
CASSAVRAETYEQYF
>TRBD1|few|TRBJ2-7|TRBV12-3/TRBV12-4
TGTGCCAGCAGTTTGGACAGGACCTTGGAGCAGTACTTC
CASSLDRTLEQYF
>.|.|TRBJ1-2|TRBV7-6
TGTGCCAGCAGCTTAGGGACGGGGAACTATGGCTACACCTTC
CASSLGTGNYGYTF
>TRBD1|.|TRBJ1-2|TRBV2
TGTGCCAGCAGAGGACAGGGATCGTATGGCTACACCTTC
CASRGQGSYGYTF
>.|.|TRBJ1-1|TRBV5-1
TGCGCCAGCAGCTCCGGGACACCGAACACTGAAGCTTTCTTT
CASSSGTPNTEAFF
>TRBD1|.|TRBJ2-1|TRBV10-3
TGTGCCATCACCGGGACAGGCGGTAATGAGCAGTTCTTC
CAITGTGGNEQFF
>.|.|TRBJ1-2|TRBV7-2
TGTGCCAGCAGCTTACATCCGGGAAGTCGTGGTGGCTACACCTTC
CASSLHPGSRGGYTF
>.|.|TRBJ1-2|TRBV4-2
TGTGCCAGCAGCCAAAAGGGGTCAACGTTCTATGGCTACACCTTC
CASSQKGSTFYGYTF
>TRBD1|few|TRBJ1-1|TRBV7-3
TGTGCCAGCAGCCCCGATACAGGGGTTGAAGCTTTCTTT
CASSPDTGVEAFF
>TRBD2|.|TRBJ2-7|TRBV29-1
TGCAGCGTTGAAGATCCGGGCGGGGGTCCCTACGAGCAGTACTTC
CSVEDPGGGPYEQYF
>TRBD1|.|TRBJ2-5|TRBV24-1
TGTGCCACCTCCCGGACAGGGGGGTACCAAGAGACCCAGTACTTC
CATSRTGGYQETQYF
>.|.|TRBJ1-5|TRBV15
TGTGCCACCAGCAGAGCGGGACACCCACCTGGGCCCCAGCATTTT
CATSRAGHPPGPQHF
>TRBD1|.|TRBJ1-2|TRBV19
TGTGCCAGTAGTATCCCCAGGGGGCGACGGGAGGGCTACACCTTC
CASSIPRGRREGYTF
>TRBD1|.|TRBJ2-3|TRBV24-1
TGTGCCACCAGTGACCCGACAGGGTCTAGCACAGATACGCAGTATTTT
CATSDPTGSSTDTQYF
>.|once|TRBJ1-6|TRBV28
TGTGCCATCGAGGGTATCCGTAATTCACCCCTCCACTTT
CAIEGIRNSPLHF
>.|.|TRBJ2-7|TRBV4-2
TGTGCCAGCAGCTTACGACTCGGGTGGGACGAGCAGTACTTC
CASSLRLGWDEQYF
>TRBD1|.|TRBJ1-4|TRBV19
TGTGCCAGTAGCGAGGGGACAGCCCAAAAACTGTTTTTT
CASSEGTAQKLFF
>TRBD1|.|TRBJ2-7|TRBV28
TGTGCCAGCAGTTCCGGGACAGTTTCCTACGAGCAGTACTTC
CASSSGTVSYEQYF
>.|few|TRBJ1-1|TRBV6-5
TGTGCCAGCAGTACAGACCCCTGGAACACTGAAGCTTTCTTT
CASSTDPWNTEAFF